This T cell receptor beta chain was profiled in a study of cytomegalovirus exposure and HLA in healthy donors. PCR employed 60 Vbeta and 13 Jbeta primers. Produced via immunoSEQ multiplex PCR; TCRdb's table is partial and in-frame only. The table includes around 210,000 clones, about 77% detected once. V was pared by 5 bases and J by 5 bases, with 9 bases of the junction left unmatched. CDR3 size: 15 residues. Looked up from germline, CDR1 is SEHNR and CDR2 is FQNEAQ (reference sequence). Study-level points and caveats: The study reported that TCR beta sequences accurately predicted HLA-A and HLA-B alleles in most subjects.

This clone was seen only a few times. No antigen is known for it. Sample: PBMCs. This sequence originates from a boy between 10 and 17 years old in good health and CMV-seronegative. The chain links TRBV7-9 to TRBJ2-7, with 10 nucleotides matching TRBD1. This CDR3 reads CASSLRDRGSDEQYF. The DNA of the CDR3 is TGTGCCAGCAGCCTCCGGGACAGGGGTTCCGACGAGCAGTACTTC. The complete variable domain, with remaining parts taken from reference TRBV7-9 and TRBJ2-7, reads DTGVSQNPRHKITKRGQNVTFRCDPISEHNRLYWYRQTLGQGPEFLTYFQNEAQLEKSRLLSDRFSAERPKGSFSTLEIQRTEQGDSAMYLCASSLRDRGSDEQYFGPGTRLTVT.